The 27 T cell receptor beta chains listed next were all sequenced from one sample in a study of regulatory T cells in long-lasting Graves disease. Time point defined: newly diagnosed GD, antithyroid drugs for less than 3 months. RNA extracted from PBMCs served as the sequencing template. HTBI primers from iRepertoire and Arm-PCR of CDR3 regions yielded the TCR beta libraries. Using its own MiXCR run on the multiplex PCR reads, TCRdb lists one record per CDR3 protein. The sample yields about 430,000 distinct CDR3 sequences, about 15% seen once. The same sample was also studied in work on T cells in Graves' hyperthyroidism and ophthalmopathy.

The source material was peripheral blood mononuclear cells (PBMCs), sampled at new diagnosis, from a patient treated with antithyroid drugs. The origin of the receptors is a woman in her thirties or forties with Graves disease.

This clonotype was counted a single time. Only one base separates this from a far larger clonotype, so it likely reflects a read error. This chain joins TRBV11-3 and TRBJ2-1; tentative D call: TRBD1 (5 bases). This CDR3 has 13 residues. V was cut by 0 bases and J by 12 bases, with 12 bases left in between. CDR1 and CDR2 from the germline V gene are SGHNT and YENEEA. CDR3 protein: CASSLDLGAVQFF. In nucleotides, the CDR3 is TGTGCCAGCAGCTTAGATCTAGGGGCAGTGCAGTTCTTC.

The V gene is TRBV20-1, the J gene TRBJ2-1; 12 positions agree with TRBD2. This CDR3 contains 15 residues. Trimming cost V 2 bases and J 2 bases; bases outside gene matches: 1. Germline CDR1 and CDR2: DFQATT and SNEGSKA (reference sequence). The chain's CDR3 is CSARLAGGPYNEQFF. The CDR3 nucleotides are TGCAGTGCTAGACTAGCGGGAGGGCCCTACAATGAGCAGTTCTTC.

This clonotype was seen ten or more times. In DNA, the CDR3 is TGTGCCAGCAGCGGACTAGCGGGAGCCCAAGAGACCCAGTACTTC. Protein sequence: CASSGLAGAQETQYF. The chain carries TRBV7-6 and TRBJ2-5; 13 nucleotides agree with TRBD2. This CDR3 is built from 15 residues. Germline CDR1 reads SGHVS; CDR2 reads FNYEAQ. The V segment lost 5 bases and the J segment 1 base; nucleotides outside the gene matches: 1.

V and J are TRBV28 and TRBJ2-5; 10 bases agree with TRBD2. CDR3 length: 16 residues. Trimming removed 2 bases from V and 1 base from J; junction bases left unmatched: 4. Germline assignment: CDR1 MDHEN and CDR2 SYDVKM. The CDR3 nucleotides are TGTGCCAGCAGTTTAAGTCTAGCGGGAGTCCAAGAGACCCAGTACTTC. The encoded protein is CASSLSLAGVQETQYF. Full variable domain (missing parts from reference TRBV28 and TRBJ2-5): DVKVTQSSRYLVKRTGEKVFLECVQDMDHENMFWYRQDPGLGLRLIYFSYDVKMKEKGDIPEGYSVSREKKERFSLILESASTNQTSMYLCASSLSLAGVQETQYFGPGTRLLVL.

Of note for this clonotype: Given a far larger clone just one base away, this is likely a sequencing read error. CDR3 loop: CASSPWLAGVYEQYF. The CDR3 DNA is TGTGCCAGCAGCCCCTGGCTAGCGGGAGTGTATGAGCAGTACTTC. J is TRBJ2-5 and V is TRBV11-3; 10 nucleotides agree with TRBD2. V lost 5 bases, J lost 11 bases, and 14 bases stayed unmatched. The CDR3 consists of 15 residues. Germline lookup yields CDR1 SGHNT and CDR2 YENEEA.

This clonotype was detected ten times or more. The rearrangement links TRBV28 to TRBJ2-7; 8 nucleotides match TRBD2. CDR3 size: 17 residues. Germline CDR1 is MDHEN and CDR2 is SYDVKM. Trimming cost V 8 bases and J 6 bases; bases outside gene matches: 21. CDR3 nucleotide sequence: TGTGCCAGCTACTATTCACGAGGGGGTAGCGGGATTGGCGAGCAGTACTTC. Amino acid sequence: CASYYSRGGSGIGEQYF.

The chain carries TRBV11-2 and TRBJ2-5, with D possibly TRBD1 on 5 matching bases. V was pared by 6 bases and J by 1 base, with 18 bases between. CDR3 length: 16 amino acids. CDR1 is SGHAT, CDR2 FQNNGV, per germline. The CDR3 DNA sequence: TGTGCCAGCAGACCGGACACGCTGATCCCCCAAGAGACCCAGTACTTC. Translated: CASRPDTLIPQETQYF.

This chain's CDR3 is CSVEAGGREDGYTF. Written as DNA, the CDR3 is TGCAGCGTTGAGGCTGGGGGCAGGGAAGACGGCTACACCTTC. The chain carries TRBV29-1 and TRBJ1-2; D might be TRBD1 (6 bases). This CDR3 is built from 14 residues. CDR1 and CDR2 (germline): SQVTM, ANQGSEA. V was pared by 3 bases and J by 8 bases, with 19 bases between.

This clonotype turned up a few times. J is TRBJ1-2 and V is TRBV19, with D tentatively TRBD1 (5 bases). Trimming took 3 bases from V and 8 from J, leaving 10 bases between them. Germline V gene sequence: CDR1 LNHDA, CDR2 SQIVND (reference sequence). The CDR3 extends over 12 amino acids. For the CDR3, the DNA is TGTGCCAGTAGTATCACAGGTTACGGCTACACCTTC. Protein: CASSITGYGYTF.

The rearrangement joins TRBV12-3 or TRBV12-4 to TRBJ2-7, with 9 bases lining up with TRBD2. This CDR3 has 16 amino acids. With V trimmed by 3 bases and J by 5 bases, 11 bases remained unmatched. CDR3 DNA: TGTGCCAGCAGTTTTTTCGTGCTCGGACTAGCGAACGAGCAGTACTTC. Translated: CASSFFVLGLANEQYF.

This clonotype appeared many times. The chain combines TRBV6-1 with TRBJ2-7, with 11 bases that match TRBD2. This CDR3 is built from 17 residues. Germline CDR1 and CDR2: MNHNS and SASEGT. The J segment lost 7 bases and the V segment lost 5 bases, leaving 16 bases of the junction unmatched. In DNA form, the CDR3 reads TGTGCCAGCAGTCTCAGCCCTCCGGGACTAGCGGACATTGAGCAGTACTTC. Translated: CASSLSPPGLADIEQYF.

Comments on this clonotype: A much more abundant neighbour one base away suggests this may be a read error. The CDR3 reads CASSLIAGDQTWNTGELFF. The CDR3, as DNA: TGTGCCAGCAGCCTCATAGCGGGAGATCAGACTTGGAACACCGGGGAGCTGTTTTTT. The chain recombines TRBV7-3 with TRBJ2-2, with 9 bases fitting TRBD2. Germline V gene data show CDR1 as SGHTA and CDR2 as FQGTGA. The length of the CDR3 is 19 residues. Trimming cost V 5 bases and J 1 base; bases outside gene matches: 14.

This chain links TRBV29-1 with TRBJ2-2; possible D gene TRBD2, 6 bases. V shed 2 bases and J shed 2 bases, with 9 bases lying between them. Germline CDR1 is SQVTM and CDR2 is ANQGSEA. The CDR3 length is 14 residues. The CDR3 bases are TGCAGCGTTGAAAGAGGGACTAACACCGGGGAGCTGTTTTTT. Protein sequence: CSVERGTNTGELFF.

The chain combines TRBV11-3 with TRBJ1-3; D is uncertain. This CDR3 has 14 residues. V lost 3 bases, J lost 0 bases, and 6 bases lay in between. From germline, CDR1 is SGHNT and CDR2 YENEEA. CDR3 sequence reads: CASSFSHSGNTIYF. The CDR3 nucleotides are TGTGCCAGCAGCTTTTCCCACTCTGGAAACACCATATATTTT.

This chain uses TRBV4-1 with TRBJ2-5; no definite D call. Germline CDR1 MGHRA, CDR2 YSYEKL. This CDR3 has 14 amino acids. The V gene lost 5 bases and the J gene lost 7 bases, with 17 bases spanning the gap. The CDR3 here is CASSSPVPPGTQYF. DNA for the CDR3: TGCGCCAGCAGCTCACCAGTACCCCCGGGGACCCAGTACTTC.

This clonotype was recorded a few times. The chain couples TRBV7-9 to TRBJ2-2; no reliable D call. V was clipped by 3 bases and J by 5 bases, with 13 bases between them. Germline V CDR1 and CDR2: SEHNR, FQNEAQ (reference sequence). The CDR3 spans 15 residues. The CDR3 reads CASSFPRMSTGELFF. CDR3 DNA: TGTGCCAGCAGCTTTCCGCGGATGTCGACCGGGGAGCTGTTTTTT. Full variable domain (missing parts from reference TRBV7-9 and TRBJ2-2): DTGVSQNPRHKITKRGQNVTFRCDPISEHNRLYWYRQTLGQGPEFLTYFQNEAQLEKSRLLSDRFSAERPKGSFSTLEIQRTEQGDSAMYLCASSFPRMSTGELFFGEGSRLTVL.

This clonotype was observed a handful of times. This sequence joins TRBV4-3 and TRBJ2-7, with 9 bases lining up with TRBD1. Germline V lookup: CDR1 LGHNA, CDR2 YSLEER. Unmatched junction bases numbered 6, after V lost 4 bases and J lost 5 bases. CDR3 length equals 14 residues. In DNA form, the CDR3 reads TGCGCCAGCAGCCGCGGGACAGGGACGGACGAGCAGTACTTC. It translates to CASSRGTGTDEQYF.

There are many counts of this clonotype. The J gene is TRBJ1-2, the V gene TRBV6-2 or TRBV6-3; a weak D match, TRBD1 (6 bases). CDR1 is MNHEY, CDR2 SVGEGT, per germline. The CDR3 extends over 15 amino acids. V gave up 2 bases and J gave up 2 bases, with 12 bases separating them. The CDR3 reads CASSYLTDRNYGYTF. The CDR3 coding sequence is TGTGCCAGCAGTTACCTGACAGACAGGAACTATGGCTACACCTTC.

The chain joins TRBV3-1 to TRBJ2-1; possible D gene TRBD2, 5 bases. V was trimmed by 2 bases and J by 0 bases, leaving 8 bases between them. The CDR3 sequence is 15 residues long. The V gene's germline CDR1 is LGHDT and CDR2 YNNKEL (reference sequence). The CDR3 here is CASSQTRNSYNEQFF. The DNA of the CDR3 is TGTGCCAGCAGCCAAACTAGGAACTCCTACAATGAGCAGTTCTTC.

This clonotype was observed many times. V and J are TRBV6-2 or TRBV6-3 and TRBJ2-7, with 11 bases that match TRBD2. The germline V gene has CDR1 MNHEY and CDR2 SVGEGT. The CDR3 sequence is 14 residues long. The J segment lost 2 bases and the V segment lost 6 bases, leaving 3 bases of the junction unmatched. CDR3 sequence: CASSPTSGTYEQYF. DNA of the CDR3: TGTGCCAGCAGCCCGACTAGCGGGACCTACGAGCAGTACTTC.

This clonotype was counted at least ten times. The rearrangement joins TRBV7-6 to TRBJ2-3; TRBD2 matches 8 bases. CDR1 is SGHVS, CDR2 FNYEAQ, per germline. J gave up 3 bases and V 5 bases, and 16 bases lay outside the gene matches. The CDR3 spans 18 residues. This CDR3 reads CASSPPRRAGGRTDTQYF. The CDR3 DNA sequence: TGTGCCAGCAGCCCCCCACGGAGGGCGGGAGGTAGGACAGATACGCAGTATTTT.

On this clonotype itself: A read error may be the cause here, since a much bigger clone is one base away. The chain employs TRBV6-2 or TRBV6-3 and TRBJ2-7; 11 bases fit TRBD1. The CDR3 contains 18 residues. Germline V gene lookup returns CDR1 MNHEY and CDR2 SVGEGT. V trimming: 8 bases; J trimming: 7 bases; junction bases outside the gene matches: 22. The CDR3: CASPKRTGGLESYNEQYF. The CDR3, as DNA: TGTGCCAGCCCTAAGAGGACAGGGGGCCTGGAATCCTACAATGAGCAGTACTTC.

This clonotype was picked up a small number of times. The gene calls are TRBV18 and TRBJ2-5, with TRBD1 identical over 8 bases. This CDR3 comprises 15 residues. V lost 3 bases to trimming and J lost 5 bases; unmatched junction nucleotides: 8. Germline V gives CDR1 KGHSH, CDR2 LQKENI. The CDR3 sequence is CASSPVTGDLETQYF. Written as DNA, the CDR3 is TGTGCCAGCTCACCGGTGACAGGGGATTTGGAGACCCAGTACTTC.

V gene TRBV4-1 combines with J gene TRBJ2-2; D might be TRBD1 or TRBD2, each matching 5 bases. The V end lost 3 bases, the J end lost 3 bases, and 17 bases lay between the germline ends. Germline CDR1 reads MGHRA; CDR2 reads YSYEKL. This CDR3 is 17 amino acids long. CDR3 DNA: TGCGCCAGCAGCCAGAGGCAGGGAATCGGGGACACCGGGGAGCTGTTTTTT. This gives the protein CASSQRQGIGDTGELFF.

The table lists this clonotype with many counts. CDR3 coding DNA: TGTGCCAGCCGGAGCCGGGGAGGGAAAAACATTCAGTACTTC. It codes for CASRSRGGKNIQYF. The gene calls are TRBV12-3 or TRBV12-4 and TRBJ2-4; 7 positions match TRBD2. The CDR3 is 14 residues long. J lost 4 bases, V lost 8 bases, and 8 bases had no gene match.

This chain connects TRBV6-2 or TRBV6-3 to TRBJ1-2; 9 nucleotides line up with TRBD1. Germline loops: CDR1 MNHEY, CDR2 SVGEGT. V lost 4 bases to trimming and J lost 7 bases; unmatched junction nucleotides: 4. This CDR3 contains 13 residues. CDR3 in DNA: TGTGCCAGCAGTTTCAGGACAGGGGCTGGCTACACCTTC. It encodes CASSFRTGAGYTF.

Many counts were recorded for this clonotype. The V gene is TRBV11-2, the J gene TRBJ2-3; 10 bases map to TRBD2. V lost 1 base, J lost 11 bases, and 6 bases stayed unmatched. The germline CDR1 and CDR2 sequences are SGHAT and FQNNGV. This CDR3 has 14 amino acids. This CDR3 is CASSLAEKREGQYF. The CDR3 region has the DNA TGTGCCAGCAGCTTAGCCGAGAAGCGGGAGGGGCAGTATTTT.